Below, 3 T cell receptor beta chains from the same sample are listed, as sequenced in a study of lymphopenia after photon versus proton radiotherapy (dated by TCRdb to the late 2010s). Library construction relied on the immunoSEQ multiplex PCR assay. TCRdb provides this immuneACCESS table in a form limited to in-frame rearrangements. Some clones are lacking; in checked studies, under half of them reflect an unresolved V gene, and why the rest are absent is not known. A total of about 6,700 clones appear in this sample, roughly 86% of them only once. The ten largest clones add up to approximately 50% of the sample. The sample was peripheral blood, taken from a patient treated with photon-based radiotherapy. Source of these receptors: a man aged 25-45 years with gastric cancer.

This chain links TRBV4-3 with TRBJ2-3; the D gene is possibly TRBD2 (6 bases). The germline V gene encodes CDR1 LGHNA and CDR2 YSLEER. The CDR3 consists of 17 residues. The V end was cut by 4 bases, the J end by 0 bases, with 17 bases between. The CDR3 spells CASSRRSSGVSTDTQYF. The CDR3 DNA sequence: TGCGCCAGCAGCCGAAGAAGTTCGGGAGTTAGCACAGATACGCAGTATTTT.

This clone was picked up one time. The CDR3 loop reads CATHPGISTDTQYF. The CDR3 region has the DNA TGTGCCACCCACCCCGGGATAAGCACAGATACGCAGTATTTT. The chain combines TRBV5-5 with TRBJ2-3; TRBD2 is a possible D gene (5 bases). The V and J ends lost 9 bases and 0 bases respectively, with 14 bases between them. This CDR3 contains 14 residues. CDR1 is SGHKS and CDR2 is YYEKEE in the germline V gene (reference sequence).

By share, this clone ranks as large. The chain is built from TRBV6-5 and TRBJ1-5; 11 bases line up with TRBD1. The CDR3 runs to 15 residues. J was trimmed by 5 bases and V by 5 bases; bases with no gene match: 5. CDR1 is MNHEY and CDR2 is SVGAGI in the germline V gene. The CDR3 is CASSRTGGLYQPQHF. The DNA of the CDR3 is TGTGCCAGCAGTAGGACAGGGGGCCTTTATCAGCCCCAGCATTTT.